This TCR beta chain was sequenced during a study of blood T cell repertoires in COVID-19. Overall study: Specimens from acute and convalescent COVID-19 originated in the United States, Italy and Spain. PBMCs, B-cell-depleted T cells, or T cells were the source of the cDNA or gDNA that made up the material.

As originally analysed: Estimation of nucleated cell counts relied on the amplification of reference gene primers. Libraries were prepared by immunoSEQ multiplex PCR; TCRdb keeps only in-frame clonotypes and omits some of them. V, J and clone size reflect that table, while D and trimming were determined from the DNA. The top ten hold about 5.4% of the sample, which has about 75,000 clones, 60% to 85% seen once. The CDR3 contains 14 residues. V was clipped by 3 bases and J by 7 bases; unmatched bases: 4. CDR1 is SGDLS and CDR2 is YYNGEE in the germline V gene. The V call is TRBV9, the J call TRBJ1-6; 7 nucleotides match TRBD1. The sample consisted of peripheral blood. The TCR comes from a woman of 80 years or more with active or convalescent COVID-19. CDR3 loop: CASSGGTANSPLHF. Here the CDR3 DNA reads TGTGCCAGCAGCGGCGGGACAGCAAATTCACCCCTCCACTTT.